This TCR beta chain was documented in a study of T cells after yellow fever vaccination. Ten or more counts support this clonotype. V was trimmed by 0 bases and J by 5 bases, leaving 10 bases between them. Germline V CDR1 and CDR2: SGDLS, YYNGEE. There are 14 residues in the CDR3. 5'RACE template switching produced TCR cDNA carrying a universal primer site and UMIs. Each CDR3 protein is one row after TCRdb ran MiXCR on the 5' RACE reads. Here the sample spans hundreds of thousands of distinct CDR3 sequences, 18% being singletons. This TCR was recovered from a man younger than 35 who received the YFV17D yellow fever vaccine. V usage is TRBV9 and J usage is TRBJ2-3; D may correspond to TRBD1 or TRBD2 (5 bases each). The starting material was PBMCs, obtained before the yellow fever booster vaccination. CDR3 nucleotide sequence: TGTGCCAGCAGCGTAGACGGGGCTGGAGATACGCAGTATTTT. Translation gives CASSVDGAGDTQYF.